The source of this T cell receptor beta chain is a study of PD-L1 blockade in urothelial cancer (dated by TCRdb to about 2017). Regarding the study in general: Therapy was started at some point between 2014 and 2016 for all patients, and atezolizumab 1,200 mg was administered intravenously every 3 weeks. Pretreatment blood TCR-seq was available for 30 or so patients, at least one posttreatment blood collection was obtained for approximately 24 patients, and tumor TCR-seq was available for approximately 24 patients. Blood samples were analyzed at two time points: 3 weeks after treatment start (second dose) and 6 weeks after treatment start. The study, an exploratory multi-omic analysis, examined somatic, immune and clinical correlates of response to PD-L1 blockade with atezolizumab in urothelial cancer. Durable clinical benefit was achieved by nine patients and was not achieved by 20 patients. Pretreatment tumor samples, along with matched peripheral blood collected serially before and after atezolizumab treatment, underwent TCR sequencing. About 90% of the 29 patients were males with bladder-origin urothelial cancer, and 18 of 29 reported a prior smoking history. Progression-free survival longer than 6 months counted as durable clinical benefit, and TCR features were additionally tested against both progression-free and overall survival. Patients had an ECOG performance status of 0 or 1 and had received between 0 and 3 prior chemotherapy regimens. In the same patients who had TCR sequencing, pretreatment tumors also underwent whole exome sequencing and RNA sequencing. Blood samples gave median yields of roughly 150,000 T cells and approximately 80,000 unique TCRs, along with a median clonality of 0.080.

This clone is labeled medium-sized (0.01 to 0.1%). The antigen this receptor binds is unknown. No base quality values were provided; no much bigger clone lies one nucleotide off. The paper's findings and limits, for the study overall: Small sample size (n ≈ 27) and many exploratory analyses mean the results are intended to be hypothesis-generating. A pretreatment peripheral blood TCR clonality below the median was linked to improved progression-free and overall survival. Greater expansion of tumor-associated TCR clones in peripheral blood 3 weeks after the start of treatment was observed in patients with durable benefit (n of about 21, p = 0.022).

The time point label, read with the paper, signifies: pretreatment peripheral blood. The cohort comprised around 31 patients with locally advanced or metastatic urothelial carcinoma treated at Memorial Sloan Kettering on a trial protocol. Peripheral blood mononuclear cells were collected from each patient pretreatment and during treatment, giving between 1 and 8 total time points per patient. The Qiagen DNeasy Blood extraction kit was used to purify genomic DNA from total PBMCs and tumor samples. PBMCs were collected pretreatment and during treatment, and were isolated and stored as previously described. Each PCR received spiked-in synthetic TCR analog templates so that absolute template abundance could be estimated from read counts. TCRbeta CDR3 regions were amplified from genomic DNA with bias-controlled V and J gene primers using the immunoSEQ assay. Sequencing of rearranged TCRbeta segments was done at approximately 20X coverage. In the source study's methods: Sequencing errors were corrected by clustering, and CDR3s were annotated against IMGT so that V, D and J genes could be assigned. Out-of-frame and stop-codon sequences were excluded, and only productive TCRbeta rearrangements were used in downstream analyses. To compute clonality, Shannon entropy was normalized by the log of the number of unique productive sequences and then subtracted from one. Clones differing between time points or between blood and tumor were identified by Fisher's exact test with Benjamini-Hochberg correction at adjusted p below 0.01. TCRdb mirrors the immuneACCESS table, restricted to in-frame sequences. Some clones are absent from its copies; in checked studies, under half trace to an unresolved V gene, and the reason for the others is unknown. Clonal size and the V and J genes are those of that table, whereas D and trimming came from the DNA. The sample profile shows tens of thousands of clones; just under 85% of them were found once. The top ten clonotypes cover roughly 15% of the sample.

At the junction V is shortened by 0 bases and J by 1 base, with 9 bases in between. CDR1 and CDR2 were assigned from the germline V gene as SGDLS and YYNGEE. The CDR3 runs 15 residues from the cysteine to the phenylalanine. Only the CDR3 portion is preserved as DNA: 45 bases, with reading frame beginning at the first base. This chain is built from TRBV9 and TRBJ2-3; matching of 5 bases hints at TRBD2 as the D gene. This receptor was obtained from a man of 80 years or more with urothelial cancer. Sequenced here: PBMCs, sampled around atezolizumab (anti-PD-L1) treatment. The DNA is TGTGCCAGCAGCGTAGCTAGCATGGGCACAGATACGCAGTATTTT. It encodes CASSVASMGTDTQYF.